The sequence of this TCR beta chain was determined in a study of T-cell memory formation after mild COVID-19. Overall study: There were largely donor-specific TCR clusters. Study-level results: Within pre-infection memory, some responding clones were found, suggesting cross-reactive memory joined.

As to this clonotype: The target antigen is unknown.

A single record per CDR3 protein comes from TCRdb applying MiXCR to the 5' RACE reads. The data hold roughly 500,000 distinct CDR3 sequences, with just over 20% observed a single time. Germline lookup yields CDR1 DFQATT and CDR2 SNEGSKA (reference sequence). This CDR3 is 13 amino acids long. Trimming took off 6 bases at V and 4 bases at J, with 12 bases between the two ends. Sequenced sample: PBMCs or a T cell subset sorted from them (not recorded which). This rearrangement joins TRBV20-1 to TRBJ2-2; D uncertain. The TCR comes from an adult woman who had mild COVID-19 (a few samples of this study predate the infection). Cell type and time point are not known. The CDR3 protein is CSAWDTSTGELFF. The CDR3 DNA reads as TGCAGTGCCTGGGATACGTCCACCGGGGAGCTGTTTTTT.